This T cell receptor beta chain was captured by sequencing in a study of CD8 T cells in ankylosing spondylitis. TCRdb fed the 5' RACE reads into MiXCR, producing one record per CDR3 protein. The sample carries roughly 250,000 distinct CDR3 sequences, 7.5% to 9% recorded once. General study points: It appeared that ankylosing spondylitis blood was characterized by a TCR beta motif of roughly 8 highly homologous variants. Prior literature has documented some motif variants in synovial fluid and blood from reactive arthritis. In peripheral blood, disease-linked CD8+ clones occurred at relatively low frequencies.

There are many counts of this clonotype. The antigen is not known. V dropped 0 bases and J dropped 9 bases, with 9 bases sitting between them. In germline, CDR1 is LGHNA, CDR2 YNFKEQ. CDR3 size: 14 residues. The chain recombines TRBV4-2 with TRBJ2-6; TRBD1 is a possible D gene (5 bases). The sample comprised blood, either unsorted or a sorted T cell fraction (not recorded which). This sequence originates from a male donor with ankylosing spondylitis or in good health (not recorded which). The CDR3 sequence is CASSQEAGLNVLTF. Written as DNA, the CDR3 is TGTGCCAGCAGCCAAGAGGCAGGGCTCAACGTCCTGACTTTC.